This entry lists 5 T cell receptor beta chains sequenced from one sample in a study of T cell clonality in common variable immunodeficiency. Here immunoSEQ multiplex PCR was the method, and the copy in TCRdb shows in-frame clones only, minus some. There are around 45,000 clones in the sample, none observed a single time. Specimen: peripheral blood mononuclear cells. The origin of the receptors is a person aged 18 to 75 in good health.

This clone was detected many times. Coverage ceases 3 residues before the CDR3 finishes, and the germline J gene fills in the end. The genes are TRBV6-2 or TRBV6-3 and TRBJ2-1; TRBD2 aligns across 10 bases. V trimming: 7 bases; J trimming: 8 bases; junction bases outside the gene matches: 8. The CDR3 has 14 amino acids. From germline, CDR1 is MNHEY and CDR2 SVGEGT. CDR3 DNA, as far as it was read: TGTGCCAGCACAGCGGGGGGGTCTCGCGATGAG. This codes for CASTAGGSRDE. In full, the CDR3 reads CASTAGGSRDEQFF.

This clone was recorded many times. The DNA ends 3 residues before the CDR3 does, and the rest of the CDR3 is filled in from the germline J gene. The V and J genes are TRBV28 and TRBJ2-3, with 7 bases aligning to TRBD2. CDR3 length equals 15 residues. V lost 2 bases and J lost 2; bases outside the gene matches: 4. Per the germline V gene, CDR1 is MDHEN and CDR2 is SYDVKM. This CDR3 is CASSLDAGVTDTQYF. The DNA read from the CDR3 is TGTGCCAGCAGTTTAGATGCGGGAGTCACAGATACG. The complete variable domain, with remaining parts taken from reference TRBV28 and TRBJ2-3, reads DVKVTQSSRYLVKRTGEKVFLECVQDMDHENMFWYRQDPGLGLRLIYFSYDVKMKEKGDIPEGYSVSREKKERFSLILESASTNQTSMYLCASSLDAGVTDTQYFGPGTRLTVL.

This clone showed up many times. Read data end 3 residues before the CDR3 end; the end is taken from the germline J gene. The J gene is TRBJ2-7, the V gene TRBV11-2, with a possible D match to TRBD2 (7 bases). The CDR3 contains 14 residues. The V end was cut by 1 base, the J end by 6 bases, with 13 bases between. The germline gives CDR1 SGHAT, CDR2 FQNNGV. CDR3 protein: CASSLARGGFEQYF. Incomplete CDR3 DNA: TGTGCCAGCAGCTTAGCCAGGGGAGGGTTCGAG.

This clone was detected ten times or more. The read is 3 residues too short to cover the CDR3 end, so that end is filled in from the germline J gene. V usage is TRBV6-1 and J usage is TRBJ2-1, with 9 bases fitting TRBD2. The CDR3 totals 14 residues. The ends lost 3 bases at V and 4 bases at J; junction bases unmatched: 1. The germline V gene has CDR1 MNHNS and CDR2 SASEGT. CDR3: CASSDLAGYNEQFF. The covered CDR3 bases are TGTGCCAGCAGTGATCTAGCGGGGTACAATGAG.

This clone has a count of ten or more. The CDR3 goes on 3 residues after the read ends, and that part is filled in from the germline J gene. The gene calls are TRBV3-1 (or the pseudogene TRBV3-2) and TRBJ1-2; D remains unclear. Germline CDR1 LGHDT, CDR2 YNNKEL (reference sequence). CDR3 size: 13 residues. V was shortened by 0 bases and J by 1 base, with 3 bases between the two germline ends. The covered CDR3 bases are TGTGCCAGCAGCCAAGACGGTAACTATGGC. Amino acids: CASSQDGNYG. The full CDR3 protein is CASSQDGNYGYTF.